The 5 T cell receptor beta chains listed next were all sequenced from one sample in a study of beta chain features in type 1 diabetes. General study points: Among patients with Type 1 diabetes, TCRB CDR3s were moderately but significantly shorter in every one of the four CD4+ subsets.

The whole isolated RNA underwent reverse transcription, so sequencing captured expressed TCRB transcripts. Clones were sequenced by immunoSEQ multiplex PCR, and TCRdb holds only the in-frame ones, with some missing. The sample lists 300,000 to 350,000 clones, approximately 9.9% seen once, with about 1% in the top ten. These TCRs' antigens remain unknown. Sequencing input: central memory CD4+ T cells from blood. These TCRs come from a man aged 25-45 years with type 1 diabetes.

V gene TRBV6-5 combines with J gene TRBJ1-6; 7 bases match TRBD1. CDR3 length equals 15 residues. V lost 10 bases to trimming and J lost 5 bases; unmatched junction nucleotides: 11. CDR1 and CDR2 (germline): MNHEY, SVGAGI. In DNA form, the CDR3 reads TGTGCCATCAGCGAACAGGGGAATGATAATTCACCCCTCCACTTT. Translated: CAISEQGNDNSPLHF.

A few counts support this clone. J is TRBJ2-3 and V is TRBV19; possibly TRBD2 for D (6 bases). Germline V CDR1 and CDR2: LNHDA, SQIVND (reference sequence). The CDR3 sequence is 13 residues long. V was shortened by 1 base and J by 6 bases, with 8 bases between the two germline ends. CDR3 sequence (DNA): TGTGCCAGTAGTATAGGTGGAGGGGATACGCAGTATTTT. Protein sequence: CASSIGGGDTQYF. Supplemented by reference TRBV19 and TRBJ2-3, the full variable domain reads DGGITQSPKYLFRKEGQNVTLSCEQNLNHDAMYWYRQDPGQGLRLIYYSQIVNDFQKGDIAEGYSVSREKKESFPLTVTSAQKNPTAFYLCASSIGGGDTQYFGPGTRLTVL.

The V and J genes are TRBV5-1 and TRBJ1-6, with 7 nucleotides matching TRBD1. V was clipped by 5 bases and J by 8 bases; unmatched bases: 4. CDR1 and CDR2 (germline): SGHRS, YFSETQ. The CDR3 has 13 residues. The CDR3 nucleotides read TGCGCCAGCAGTCAGGGGGAATATTCACCCCTCCACTTT. Its protein is CASSQGEYSPLHF.

The rearrangement joins TRBV9 to TRBJ2-3; D is possibly TRBD2 (6 bases). This CDR3 contains 20 residues. CDR1 is SGDLS and CDR2 is YYNGEE in the germline V gene. Between the trimmed V and J ends, which lost 5 bases and 5 bases, there was a span of 33 bases. The CDR3 reads CASSRRERADAAWGEDTQYF. For the CDR3, the DNA is TGTGCCAGCAGTCGGAGGGAGCGGGCTGACGCGGCTTGGGGAGAAGATACGCAGTATTTT.

This clone showed up many times. The gene calls are TRBV27 and TRBJ1-2; no clear D. CDR3 length equals 13 residues. Looked up from germline, CDR1 is MNHEY and CDR2 is SMNVEV (reference sequence). V was pared by 6 bases and J by 5 bases, with 13 bases between. The CDR3 protein is CASSSDAGYGYTF. The CDR3 DNA sequence: TGTGCCAGCAGCTCGGACGCGGGGTATGGCTACACCTTC.